Each of the 8 T cell receptor beta chains below was sequenced from the same sample in a study of T cells in Graves' hyperthyroidism and ophthalmopathy. The CDR3 regions of TCR beta were amplified from RNA transcripts. First-round RT-PCR targeting the TCR CDR3 was performed with the HTBI primer set. TCRdb used MiXCR to reprocess the multiplex PCR reads, holding one entry per CDR3 protein. This sample yields roughly 840,000 distinct CDR3 sequences, of which roughly 40% are seen a single time; 7% to 10% belongs to the top ten. Sequenced: blood. Source of these receptors: a man aged 18 to 30 with Graves' hyperthyroidism.

A word on this clonotype: Because the CDR3 is missing its conserved closing phenylalanine or tryptophan, this is likely a read error. V usage is TRBV29-1 and J usage is TRBJ2-7, with D maybe TRBD1 (6 bases). Germline CDR1 SQVTM, CDR2 ANQGSEA. The CDR3 consists of 11 residues. The CDR3 nucleotides read TGCCGCGCCCAGGGGTCCTACGAGCAGTACCTC. It yields the protein CRAQGSYEQYL.

In its sample, this clonotype was seen a few times. The gene calls are TRBV5-1 and TRBJ2-7, with 7 positions matching TRBD1. The germline CDR1 and CDR2 sequences are SGHRS and YFSETQ. The CDR3 is made up of 14 amino acids. V lost 7 bases, J lost 3 bases, and 10 bases stayed unmatched. CDR3 sequence reads: CASGKTGMGYEQYF. Written as DNA, the CDR3 is TGCGCCAGCGGAAAGACAGGGATGGGCTACGAGCAGTACTTC.

This clonotype was observed a few times. The gene calls are TRBV20-1 and TRBJ1-2; the match to TRBD1 covers 7 bases. The CDR3 has 12 residues. With 6 bases clipped from V and 5 bases from J, the junction kept 6 bases outside the gene matches. The germline V gene encodes CDR1 DFQATT and CDR2 SNEGSKA (reference sequence). DNA of the CDR3: TGCAGTGCGCAACAGGGGACTTATGGCTACACCTTC. Its translation is CSAQQGTYGYTF.

This clonotype was counted a few times. The chain uses TRBV5-8 and TRBJ2-5; D may match TRBD1 or TRBD2 (5 bases each). Germline assignment: CDR1 SGHTS and CDR2 YDEGEE. Between the trimmed V and J ends, which lost 0 bases and 5 bases, there was a span of 14 bases. The CDR3 runs 15 residues. Written as DNA, the CDR3 is TGTGCCAGCAGCTTGGTGATGGGGACCGGGGAGACCCAGTACTTC. This gives the protein CASSLVMGTGETQYF.

V gene TRBV7-8 combines with J gene TRBJ1-4, with D possibly matching TRBD1 (5 bases). The CDR3 has 15 residues. Germline assignment: CDR1 SGHVS and CDR2 FQNEAQ. V shed 4 bases and J shed 6 bases, with 15 bases lying between them. CDR3 DNA sequence: TGTGCCAGCAGCTCCAATGGGGCGACGGATGAAAAACTGTTTTTT. Protein sequence: CASSSNGATDEKLFF.

The chain has TRBV9 and TRBJ1-1; no definite D call. The CDR3 is 15 amino acids. Germline CDR1 and CDR2: SGDLS and YYNGEE. V was trimmed by 3 bases and J by 0 bases, leaving 12 bases between them. CDR3 residues: CASSAETRVNTEAFF. CDR3 nucleotide sequence: TGTGCCAGCAGCGCTGAGACGCGGGTGAACACTGAAGCTTTCTTT. Full variable domain (remainder filled in from reference TRBV9 and TRBJ1-1): DSGVTQTPKHLITATGQRVTLRCSPRSGDLSVYWYQQSLDQGLQFLIQYYNGEERAKGNILERFSAQQFPDLHSELNLSSLELGDSALYFCASSAETRVNTEAFFGQGTRLTVV.

The genes are TRBV29-1 and TRBJ2-2; D is uncertain. Trimming took off 5 bases at V and 8 bases at J, with 15 bases between the two ends. This CDR3 has 13 amino acids. Germline CDR1 and CDR2: SQVTM and ANQGSEA. As DNA, the CDR3 is TGCAGCGTTTTGGAGACGATCTCTGGGGAGCTGTTTTTT. Its protein is CSVLETISGELFF.

This chain uses TRBV14 with TRBJ2-5, with 7 bases aligning to TRBD1. The CDR3 is 16 residues long. The germline CDR1 and CDR2 sequences are SGHDN and FVKESK. The trim removed 4 bases at V and 2 bases at J, leaving 10 bases unmatched. The CDR3 DNA is TGTGCCAGCAGCCCCGTTGACAGGGACCCACAAGAGACCCAGTACTTC. Amino acid sequence: CASSPVDRDPQETQYF. The full variable domain, with the rest looked up from reference TRBV14 and TRBJ2-5, is EAGVTQFPSHSVIEKGQTVTLRCDPISGHDNLYWYRRVMGKEIKFLLHFVKESKQDESGMPNNRFLAERTGGTYSTLKVQPAELEDSGVYFCASSPVDRDPQETQYFGPGTRLLVL.